This TCR beta chain originates from a study of T cell responses to AZD1222 COVID-19 vaccine. Profiling relied on immunoSEQ multiplex PCR, and the TCRdb table lists in-frame clones only, not all of them. This table holds tens of thousands of clones, around 85% found once. Trimming took off 3 bases at V and 0 bases at J, with 12 bases between the two ends. The length of the CDR3 is 15 residues. Per germline, CDR1 SGHDT and CDR2 YYEEEE. The receptor's source is an adult in good health. The chain links TRBV5-6 to TRBJ2-5, with TRBD2 as a possible D gene (5 bases). Sequencing was performed on peripheral blood, taken on day 0 of AZD1222 vaccination. The CDR3 DNA reads as TGTGCCAGCAGCTCAATCGAGGGCTACCAAGAGACCCAGTACTTC. Residues: CASSSIEGYQETQYF.